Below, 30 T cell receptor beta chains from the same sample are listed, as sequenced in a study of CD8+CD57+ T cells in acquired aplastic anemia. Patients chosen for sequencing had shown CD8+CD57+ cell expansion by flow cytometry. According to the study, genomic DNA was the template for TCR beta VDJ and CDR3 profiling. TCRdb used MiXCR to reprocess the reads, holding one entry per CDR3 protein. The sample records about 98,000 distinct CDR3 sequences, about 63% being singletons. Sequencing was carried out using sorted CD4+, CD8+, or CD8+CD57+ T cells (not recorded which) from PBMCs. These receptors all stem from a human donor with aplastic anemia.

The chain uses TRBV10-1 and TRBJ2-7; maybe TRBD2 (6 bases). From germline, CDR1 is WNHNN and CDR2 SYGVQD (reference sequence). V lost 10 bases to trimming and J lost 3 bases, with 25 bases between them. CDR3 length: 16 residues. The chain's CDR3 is CATPRRRGIPFYEQYF. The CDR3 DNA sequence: TGCGCCACTCCTAGGCGACGGGGGATACCCTTCTACGAGCAGTACTTC.

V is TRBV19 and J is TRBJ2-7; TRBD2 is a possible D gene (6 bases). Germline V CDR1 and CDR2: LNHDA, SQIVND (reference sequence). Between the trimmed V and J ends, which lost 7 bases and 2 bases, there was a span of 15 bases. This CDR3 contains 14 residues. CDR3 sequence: CASNRAGYPYEQYF. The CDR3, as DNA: TGTGCCAGTAACCGCGCGGGATATCCCTACGAGCAGTACTTC.

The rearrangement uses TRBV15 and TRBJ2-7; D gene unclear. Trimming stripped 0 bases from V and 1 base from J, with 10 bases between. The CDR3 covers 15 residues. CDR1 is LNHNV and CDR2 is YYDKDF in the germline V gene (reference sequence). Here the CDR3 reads CATSRDWGTSYEQYF. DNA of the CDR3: TGTGCCACCAGCAGAGATTGGGGTACGTCCTACGAGCAGTACTTC.

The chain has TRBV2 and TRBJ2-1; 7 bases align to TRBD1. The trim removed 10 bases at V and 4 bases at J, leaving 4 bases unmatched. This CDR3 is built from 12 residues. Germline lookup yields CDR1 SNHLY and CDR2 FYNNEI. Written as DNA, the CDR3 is TGTGCCATCCGGGACAGATACAATGAGCAGTTCTTC. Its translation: CAIRDRYNEQFF.

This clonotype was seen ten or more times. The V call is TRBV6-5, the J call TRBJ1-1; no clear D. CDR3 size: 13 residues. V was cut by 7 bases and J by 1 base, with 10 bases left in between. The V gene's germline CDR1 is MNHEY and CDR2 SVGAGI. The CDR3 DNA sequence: TGTGCCAGCATTTCGGACTGGAACACTGAAGCTTTCTTT. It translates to CASISDWNTEAFF.

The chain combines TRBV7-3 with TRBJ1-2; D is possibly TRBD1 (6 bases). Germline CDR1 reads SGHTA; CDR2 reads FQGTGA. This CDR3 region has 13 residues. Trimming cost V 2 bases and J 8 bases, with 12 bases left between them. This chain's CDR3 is CASSLPRDTGYTF. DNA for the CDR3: TGTGCCAGCAGCTTACCACGGGACACCGGCTACACCTTC. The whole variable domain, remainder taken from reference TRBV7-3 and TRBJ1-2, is GAGVSQTPSNKVTEKGKYVELRCDPISGHTALYWYRQSLGQGPEFLIYFQGTGAADDSGLPNDRFFAVRPEGSVSTLKIQRTERGDSAVYLCASSLPRDTGYTFGSGTRLTVV.

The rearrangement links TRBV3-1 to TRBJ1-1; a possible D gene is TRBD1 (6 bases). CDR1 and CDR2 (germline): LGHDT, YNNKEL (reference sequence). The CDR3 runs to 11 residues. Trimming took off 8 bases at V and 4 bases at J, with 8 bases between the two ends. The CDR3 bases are TGTGCCAGCGGACAGACCACTGAAGCTTTCTTT. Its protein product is CASGQTTEAFF.

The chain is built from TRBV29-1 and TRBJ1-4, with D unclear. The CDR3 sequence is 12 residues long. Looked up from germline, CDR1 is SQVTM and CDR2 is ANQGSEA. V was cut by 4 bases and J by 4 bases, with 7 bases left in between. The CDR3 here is CSVGKLNEKLFF. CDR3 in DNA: TGCAGCGTTGGGAAGCTTAATGAAAAACTGTTTTTT.

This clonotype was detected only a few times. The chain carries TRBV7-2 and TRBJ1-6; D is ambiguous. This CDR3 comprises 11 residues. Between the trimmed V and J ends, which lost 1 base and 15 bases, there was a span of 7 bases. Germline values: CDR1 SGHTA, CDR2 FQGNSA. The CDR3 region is CASSLDSLLHF. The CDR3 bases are TGTGCCAGCAGCTTAGACAGTCTCCTCCACTTT.

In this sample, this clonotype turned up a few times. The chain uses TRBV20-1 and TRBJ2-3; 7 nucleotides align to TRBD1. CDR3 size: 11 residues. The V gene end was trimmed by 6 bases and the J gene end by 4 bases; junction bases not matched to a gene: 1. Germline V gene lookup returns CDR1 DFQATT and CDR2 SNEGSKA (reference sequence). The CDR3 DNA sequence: TGCAGTGCCGGGACAGCAGATACGCAGTATTTT. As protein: CSAGTADTQYF.

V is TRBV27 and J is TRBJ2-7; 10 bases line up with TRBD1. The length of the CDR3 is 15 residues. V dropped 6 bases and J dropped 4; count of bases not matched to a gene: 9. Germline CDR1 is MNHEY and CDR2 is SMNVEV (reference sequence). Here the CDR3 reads CASSDRGQGFYEQYF. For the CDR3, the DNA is TGTGCCAGCAGCGACAGGGGACAGGGGTTTTACGAGCAGTACTTC.

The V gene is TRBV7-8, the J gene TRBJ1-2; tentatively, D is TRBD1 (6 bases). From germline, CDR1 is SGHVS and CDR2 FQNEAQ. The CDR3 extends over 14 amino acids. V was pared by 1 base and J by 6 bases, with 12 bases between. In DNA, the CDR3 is TGTGCCAGCAGCTTAGTGGGGGGCGGAGATGGCTACACCTTC. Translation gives CASSLVGGGDGYTF.

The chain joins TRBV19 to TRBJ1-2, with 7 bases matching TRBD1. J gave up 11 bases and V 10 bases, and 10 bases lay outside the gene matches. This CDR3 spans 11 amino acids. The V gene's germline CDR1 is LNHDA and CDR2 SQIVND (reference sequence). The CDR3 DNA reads TGTGCCACCTACAGGGGATTATTGTACACCTTC. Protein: CATYRGLLYTF.

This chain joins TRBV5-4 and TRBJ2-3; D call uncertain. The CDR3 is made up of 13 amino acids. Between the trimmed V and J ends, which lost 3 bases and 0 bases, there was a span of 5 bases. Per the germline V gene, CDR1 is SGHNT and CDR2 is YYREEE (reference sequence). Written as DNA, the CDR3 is TGTGCCAGCAGCTCGACTAGCACAGATACGCAGTATTTT. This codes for CASSSTSTDTQYF. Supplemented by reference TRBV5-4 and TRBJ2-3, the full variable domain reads ETGVTQSPTHLIKTRGQQVTLRCSSQSGHNTVSWYQQALGQGPQFIFQYYREEENGRGNFPPRFSGLQFPNYSSELNVNALELDDSALYLCASSSTSTDTQYFGPGTRLTVL.

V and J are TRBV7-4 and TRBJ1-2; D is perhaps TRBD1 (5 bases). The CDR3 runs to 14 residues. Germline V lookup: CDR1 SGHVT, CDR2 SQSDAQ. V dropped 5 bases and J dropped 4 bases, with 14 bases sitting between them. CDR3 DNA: TGTGCCAGCAGCCAAGTGGGGGTGGGCTATGGCTACACCTTC. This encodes CASSQVGVGYGYTF. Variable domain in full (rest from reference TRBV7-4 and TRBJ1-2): GAGVSQSPRYKVAKRGRDVALRCDSISGHVTLYWYRQTLGQGSEVLTYSQSDAQRDKSGRPSGRFSAERPERSVSTLKIQRTEQGDSAVYLCASSQVGVGYGYTFGSGTRLTVV.

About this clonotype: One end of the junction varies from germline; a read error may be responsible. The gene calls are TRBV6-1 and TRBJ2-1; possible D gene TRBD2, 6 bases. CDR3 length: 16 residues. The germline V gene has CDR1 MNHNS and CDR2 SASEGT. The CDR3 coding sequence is TGTGCCAGCAGTAGCGGGCGCGGAGTCTCCCACAATGAGCAGTTCTTC. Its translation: CASSSGRGVSHNEQFF.

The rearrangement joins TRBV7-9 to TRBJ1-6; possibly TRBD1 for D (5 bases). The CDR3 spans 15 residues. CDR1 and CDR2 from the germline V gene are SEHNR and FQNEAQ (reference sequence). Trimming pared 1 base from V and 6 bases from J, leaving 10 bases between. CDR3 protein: CASSLGARGNSPLHF. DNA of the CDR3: TGTGCCAGCAGCTTAGGGGCGAGGGGTAATTCACCCCTCCACTTT.

The CDR3 region has the DNA TGCAGTGCTAGCACTTCCCCCAATGAGCAGTTCTTC. The encoded protein is CSASTSPNEQFF. The V and J genes are TRBV20-1 and TRBJ2-1; no firm D call. From germline, CDR1 is DFQATT and CDR2 SNEGSKA (reference sequence). There are 12 residues in the CDR3. The germline V and J ends were trimmed by 3 bases and 6 bases, with 9 bases remaining between them.

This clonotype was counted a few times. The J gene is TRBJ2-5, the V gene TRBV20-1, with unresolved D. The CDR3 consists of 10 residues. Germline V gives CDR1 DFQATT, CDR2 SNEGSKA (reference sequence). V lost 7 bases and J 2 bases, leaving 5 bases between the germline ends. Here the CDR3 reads CSVPQETQYF. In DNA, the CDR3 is TGCAGTGTCCCACAAGAGACCCAGTACTTC.

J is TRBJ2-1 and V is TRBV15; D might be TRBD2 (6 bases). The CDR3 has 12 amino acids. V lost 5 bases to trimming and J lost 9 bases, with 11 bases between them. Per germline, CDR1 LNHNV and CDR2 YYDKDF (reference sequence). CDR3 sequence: CATSGDWSEQFF. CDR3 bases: TGTGCCACCAGCGGGGACTGGAGTGAGCAGTTCTTC.

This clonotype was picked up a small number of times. The CDR3 sequence is CATSRVRGDLPLHF. In DNA form, the CDR3 reads TGTGCCACCAGCAGAGTAAGGGGCGATTTGCCCCTCCACTTT. The V call is TRBV15, the J call TRBJ1-6, with D maybe TRBD1 (5 bases). There are 14 residues in the CDR3. With 1 base removed from V and 13 bases from J, the gap between germline ends came to 14 bases. Per the germline V gene, CDR1 is LNHNV and CDR2 is YYDKDF (reference sequence).

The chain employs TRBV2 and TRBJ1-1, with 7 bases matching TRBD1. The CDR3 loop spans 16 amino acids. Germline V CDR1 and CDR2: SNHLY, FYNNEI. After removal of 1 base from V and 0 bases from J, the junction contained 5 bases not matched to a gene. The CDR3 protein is CASSEGQGFMNTEAFF. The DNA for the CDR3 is TGTGCCAGCAGTGAAGGACAGGGATTCATGAACACTGAAGCTTTCTTT.

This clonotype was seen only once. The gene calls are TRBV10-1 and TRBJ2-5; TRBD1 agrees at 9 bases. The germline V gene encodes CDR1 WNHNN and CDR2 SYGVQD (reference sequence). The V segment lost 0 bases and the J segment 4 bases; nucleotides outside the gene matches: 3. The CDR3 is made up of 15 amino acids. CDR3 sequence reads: CASSESDRGGETQYF. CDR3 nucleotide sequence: TGCGCCAGCAGTGAGTCTGACAGGGGGGGAGAGACCCAGTACTTC.

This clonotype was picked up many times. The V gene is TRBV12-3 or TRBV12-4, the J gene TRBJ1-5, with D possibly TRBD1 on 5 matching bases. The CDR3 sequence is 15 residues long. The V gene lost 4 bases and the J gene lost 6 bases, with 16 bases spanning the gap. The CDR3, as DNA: TGTGCCAGCAGTTCCCAAAGGGGAGGGCTTCAGCCCCAGCATTTT. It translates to CASSSQRGGLQPQHF.

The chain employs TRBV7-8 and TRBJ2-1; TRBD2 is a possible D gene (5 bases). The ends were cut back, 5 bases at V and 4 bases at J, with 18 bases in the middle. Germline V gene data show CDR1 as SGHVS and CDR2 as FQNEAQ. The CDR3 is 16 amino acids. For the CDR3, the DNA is TGTGCCAGCAGCCCGAATCCAGAGGGCCGATACAATGAGCAGTTCTTC. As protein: CASSPNPEGRYNEQFF.

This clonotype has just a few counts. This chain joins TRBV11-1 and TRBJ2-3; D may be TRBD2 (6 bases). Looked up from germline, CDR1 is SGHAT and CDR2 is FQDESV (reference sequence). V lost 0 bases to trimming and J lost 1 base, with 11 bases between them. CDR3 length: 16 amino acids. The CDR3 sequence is CASSLAGGPGTDTQYF. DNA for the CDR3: TGTGCCAGCAGCTTAGCGGGAGGCCCCGGCACAGATACGCAGTATTTT.

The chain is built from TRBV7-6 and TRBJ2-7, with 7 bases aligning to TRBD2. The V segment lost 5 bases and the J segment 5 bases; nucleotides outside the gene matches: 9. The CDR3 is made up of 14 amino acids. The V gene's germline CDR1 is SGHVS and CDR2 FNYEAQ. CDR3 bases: TGTGCCAGCAGCCGAGGACTAGTGAAACACGAGCAGTACTTC. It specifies CASSRGLVKHEQYF.

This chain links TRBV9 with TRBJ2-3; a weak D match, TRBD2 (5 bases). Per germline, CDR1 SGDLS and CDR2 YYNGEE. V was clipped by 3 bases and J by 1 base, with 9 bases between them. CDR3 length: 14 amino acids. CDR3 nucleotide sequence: TGTGCCAGCAGCGGGACGCGGGGCACAGATACGCAGTATTTT. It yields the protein CASSGTRGTDTQYF.

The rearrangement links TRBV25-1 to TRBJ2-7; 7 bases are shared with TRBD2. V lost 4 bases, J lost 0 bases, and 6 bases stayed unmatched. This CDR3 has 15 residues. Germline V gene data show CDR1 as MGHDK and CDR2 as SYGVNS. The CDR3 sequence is CASSGPSGNSYEQYF. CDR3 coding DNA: TGTGCCAGCAGTGGCCCAAGCGGGAACTCCTACGAGCAGTACTTC.

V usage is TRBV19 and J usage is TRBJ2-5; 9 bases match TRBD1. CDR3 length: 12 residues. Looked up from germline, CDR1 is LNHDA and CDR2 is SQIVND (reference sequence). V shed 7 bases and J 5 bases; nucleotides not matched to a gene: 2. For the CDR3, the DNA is TGTGCCAGTACAGACAGGGGGGAGACCCAGTACTTC. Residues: CASTDRGETQYF. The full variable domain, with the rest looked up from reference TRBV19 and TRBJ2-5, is DGGITQSPKYLFRKEGQNVTLSCEQNLNHDAMYWYRQDPGQGLRLIYYSQIVNDFQKGDIAEGYSVSREKKESFPLTVTSAQKNPTAFYLCASTDRGETQYFGPGTRLLVL.